The clone carrying this T cell receptor beta chain showed up just a few times. Its target is unknown. CDR3 length equals 16 residues. CDR1 LNHNV and CDR2 YYDKDF come from the germline V gene (reference sequence). The germline V and J ends were trimmed by 0 bases and 8 bases, with 16 bases remaining between them. All donors participated as healthy donors of bone marrow. Primers for the PCR totalled 60 Vbeta and 13 Jbeta. Data came from immunoSEQ multiplex PCR; TCRdb stores just in-frame clones and leaves some out. Of around 200,000 clones detected, approximately 79% appear once; the ten largest clones hold roughly 1.5%. This record comes from a study of cytomegalovirus exposure and HLA in healthy donors. As for the study in general: From some 190 million T cells, an earlier analysis saw some 120 million unique TCR beta sequences.

Findings of the study overall: Further analysis, carried out later, found HLA-associated TCR beta chains more clonally expanded than equally common other chains. The authors confirmed in vitro that three CMV-associated chains were specific for CMV antigens.

The sequence was collected from a middle-aged man in good health and CMV-seronegative. The rearrangement links TRBV15 to TRBJ1-4; weak D call: TRBD1 (6 bases). The sample consisted of PBMCs. The CDR3 here is CATSRDRGIGDEKLFF. The CDR3 region has the DNA TGTGCCACCAGCAGAGACAGGGGCATTGGGGACGAAAAACTGTTTTTT.